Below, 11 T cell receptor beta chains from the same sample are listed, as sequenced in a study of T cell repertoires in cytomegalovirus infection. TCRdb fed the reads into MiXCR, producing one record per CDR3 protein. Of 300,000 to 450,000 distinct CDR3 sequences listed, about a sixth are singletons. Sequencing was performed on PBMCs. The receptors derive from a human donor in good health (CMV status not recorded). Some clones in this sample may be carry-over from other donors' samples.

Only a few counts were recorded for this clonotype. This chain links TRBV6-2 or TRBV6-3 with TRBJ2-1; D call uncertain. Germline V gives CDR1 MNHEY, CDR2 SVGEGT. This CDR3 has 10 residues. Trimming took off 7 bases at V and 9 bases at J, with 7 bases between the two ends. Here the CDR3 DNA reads TGTGCCAGCACCCGCACTGAGCAGTTCTTC. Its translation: CASTRTEQFF.

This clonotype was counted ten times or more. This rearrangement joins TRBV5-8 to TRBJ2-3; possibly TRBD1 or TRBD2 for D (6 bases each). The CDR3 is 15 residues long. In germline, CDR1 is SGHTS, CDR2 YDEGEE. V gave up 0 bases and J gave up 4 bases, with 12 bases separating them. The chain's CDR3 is CASSLEGGRADTQYF. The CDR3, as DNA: TGTGCCAGCAGCTTGGAGGGGGGAAGGGCAGATACGCAGTATTTT. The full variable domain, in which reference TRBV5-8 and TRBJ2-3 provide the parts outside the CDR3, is EAGVTQSPTHLIKTRGQQATLRCSPISGHTSVYWYQQALGLGLQFLLWYDEGEERNRGNFPPRFSGRQFPNYSSELNVNALELEDSALYLCASSLEGGRADTQYFGPGTRLTVL.

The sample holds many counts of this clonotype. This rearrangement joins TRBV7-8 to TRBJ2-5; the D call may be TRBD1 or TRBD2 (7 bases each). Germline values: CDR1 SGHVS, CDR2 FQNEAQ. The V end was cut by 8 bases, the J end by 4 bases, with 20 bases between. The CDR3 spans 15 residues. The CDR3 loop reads CASLQGEGAGETQYF. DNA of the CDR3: TGTGCCAGCCTCCAAGGGGAGGGGGCGGGAGAGACCCAGTACTTC.

This CDR3 reads CASGGALGTAGTSGGVEQFF. Here the CDR3 DNA reads TGTGCCAGCGGGGGCGCTTTGGGGACAGCCGGGACTAGCGGGGGGGTTGAGCAGTTCTTC. The chain recombines TRBV7-9 with TRBJ2-1, with 16 bases fitting TRBD2. The CDR3 totals 20 residues. V gave up 8 bases and J gave up 9 bases; unmatched junction bases: 22. Germline values: CDR1 SEHNR, CDR2 FQNEAQ (reference sequence).

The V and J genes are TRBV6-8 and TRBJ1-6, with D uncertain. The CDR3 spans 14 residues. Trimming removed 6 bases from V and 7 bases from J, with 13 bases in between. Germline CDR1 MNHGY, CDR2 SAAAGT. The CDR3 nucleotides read TGTGCCAGCAGCCTCTTACGGGCAAATTCACCCCTCCACTTT. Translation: CASSLLRANSPLHF.

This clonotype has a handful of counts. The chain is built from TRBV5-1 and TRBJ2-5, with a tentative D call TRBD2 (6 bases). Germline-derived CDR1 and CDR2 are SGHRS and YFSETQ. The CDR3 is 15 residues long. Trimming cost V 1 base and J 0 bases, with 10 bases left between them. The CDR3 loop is CASSLTLAYQETQYF. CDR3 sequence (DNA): TGCGCCAGCAGCTTGACCCTAGCGTACCAAGAGACCCAGTACTTC.

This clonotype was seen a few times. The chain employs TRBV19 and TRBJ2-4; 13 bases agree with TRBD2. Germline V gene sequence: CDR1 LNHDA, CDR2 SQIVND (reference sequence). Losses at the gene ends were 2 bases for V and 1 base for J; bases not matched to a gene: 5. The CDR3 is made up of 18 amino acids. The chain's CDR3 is CASSIRTSGGGAKNIQYF. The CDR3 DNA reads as TGTGCCAGTAGTATAAGGACTAGCGGGGGAGGGGCCAAAAACATTCAGTACTTC.

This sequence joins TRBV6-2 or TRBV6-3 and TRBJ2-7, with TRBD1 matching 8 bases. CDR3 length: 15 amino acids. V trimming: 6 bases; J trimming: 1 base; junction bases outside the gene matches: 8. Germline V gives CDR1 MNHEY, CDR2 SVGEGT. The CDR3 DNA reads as TGTGCCAGCAGCCATCCGGGACAGGCTTCCTACGAGCAGTACTTC. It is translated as CASSHPGQASYEQYF.

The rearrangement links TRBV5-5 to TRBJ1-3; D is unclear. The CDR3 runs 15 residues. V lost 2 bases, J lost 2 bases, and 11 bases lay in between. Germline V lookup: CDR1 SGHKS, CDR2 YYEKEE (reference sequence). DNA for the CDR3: TGTGCCAGCAGCTTAAATCCGGGAGCTGGAAACACCATATATTTT. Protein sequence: CASSLNPGAGNTIYF.

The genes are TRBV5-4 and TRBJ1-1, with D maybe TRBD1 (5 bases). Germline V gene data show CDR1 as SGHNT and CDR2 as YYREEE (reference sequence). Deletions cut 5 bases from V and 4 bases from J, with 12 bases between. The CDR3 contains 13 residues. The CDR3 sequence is CASSWDASTEAFF. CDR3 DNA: TGTGCCAGCAGTTGGGACGCCAGCACTGAAGCTTTCTTT.

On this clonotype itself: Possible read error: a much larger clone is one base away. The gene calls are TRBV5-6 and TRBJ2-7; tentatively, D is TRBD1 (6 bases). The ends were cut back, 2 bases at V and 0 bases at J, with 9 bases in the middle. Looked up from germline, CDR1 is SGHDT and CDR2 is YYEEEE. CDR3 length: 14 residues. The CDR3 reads CASSFQGSSYEQYF. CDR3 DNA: TGTGCCAGCAGCTTCCAGGGGAGCTCCTACGAGCAGTACTTC. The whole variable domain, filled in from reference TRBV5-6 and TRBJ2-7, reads DAGVTQSPTHLIKTRGQQVTLRCSPKSGHDTVSWYQQALGQGPQFIFQYYEEEERQRGNFPDRFSGHQFPNYSSELNVNALLLGDSALYLCASSFQGSSYEQYFGPGTRLTVT.